These 5 T cell receptor beta chains were sequenced from one sample in a study of persistence of HIV-infected CD4 T cells (dated by TCRdb to 2020 to 2022). TCRbeta repertoires were sequenced from genomic DNA with the immunoSEQ hsTCRB assay version 4 in survey mode. The table was pulled from immuneACCESS by TCRdb, which kept in-frame rearrangements only. Such tables lose some clones; where checked, under half of the loss comes from unresolved V genes, and the rest has no known cause. The sample contains tens of thousands of clones, 65% to 90% of them found a single time. The top ten hold about 20% of the sample. The sample's treatment or condition label, decoded: suppressive antiretroviral therapy. A pool of overlapping 15-mer peptides from HIV-1 Gag, at 0.85 to 1 ug per peptide per mL, was used to stimulate the cells. Memory populations depleted of antigen-responding cells were obtained by sorting nonresponding CD40L-negative CD69-negative CD45RO-high memory CD4+ T cells.

For these receptors, no antigen is known. The sample was CD4+ T cells sorted from PBMCs after 18-hour stimulation, taken from a patient who received antiretroviral therapy. Taken with the paper, the label for cell subset or site translates to: CD40L-CD69- CD45RO-high memory CD4 T cells not responding to Gag peptides. These receptors came from an adult woman with HIV who was CMV-seropositive.

This chain connects TRBV4-3 to TRBJ1-2; no definite D call. The CDR3 covers 14 residues. The germline V gene has CDR1 LGHNA and CDR2 YSLEER. Trimming took off 0 bases at V and 4 bases at J, with 9 bases between the two ends. This chain's CDR3 is CASSQELDAYGYTF. Here the CDR3 DNA reads TGCGCCAGCAGCCAAGAATTAGACGCCTATGGCTACACCTTC.

V is TRBV4-1 and J is TRBJ2-2; 7 nucleotides match TRBD2. CDR1 and CDR2 from the germline V gene are MGHRA and YSYEKL. The J segment lost 4 bases and the V segment lost 1 base, leaving 9 bases of the junction unmatched. There are 17 residues in the CDR3. As DNA, the CDR3 is TGCGCCAGCAGCCAAGGGTTTGGGACTATTGGCACCGGGGAGCTGTTTTTT. Protein product: CASSQGFGTIGTGELFF.

The chain couples TRBV24-1 to TRBJ2-5; D could derive from TRBD1 or TRBD2 (6 bases each). There are 18 residues in the CDR3. Germline V gene sequence: CDR1 KGHDR, CDR2 SFDVKD. The V and J ends lost 5 bases and 4 bases respectively, with 25 bases between them. CDR3: CATSALGGRGVNIETQYF. The CDR3 bases are TGTGCCACCAGTGCCCTAGGGGGGCGGGGCGTAAACATAGAGACCCAGTACTTC.

CDR3 residues: CASSSPLRGQGEAFF. The CDR3 region has the DNA TGTGCCAGCAGTTCTCCACTGCGGGGGCAGGGAGAAGCTTTCTTT. This chain links TRBV27 with TRBJ1-1; TRBD1 is a possible D gene (6 bases). The V end was cut by 4 bases, the J end by 8 bases, with 20 bases between. The germline CDR1 and CDR2 sequences are MNHEY and SMNVEV (reference sequence). The CDR3 has 15 residues.

The J gene is TRBJ2-3, the V gene TRBV7-8, with D perhaps being TRBD1 or TRBD2 (6 bases each). Between the trimmed V and J ends, which lost 5 bases and 1 base, there was a span of 19 bases. Germline V gene sequence: CDR1 SGHVS, CDR2 FQNEAQ. The CDR3 has 17 amino acids. CDR3 in DNA: TGTGCCAGCAGCCTCCGGGGGCTCGGGGACGGCACAGATACGCAGTATTTT. Residues: CASSLRGLGDGTDTQYF. The variable domain in full, completed from reference TRBV7-8 and TRBJ2-3, reads GAGVSQSPRYKVAKRGQDVALRCDPISGHVSLFWYQQALGQGPEFLTYFQNEAQLDKSGLPSDRFFAERPEGSVSTLKIQRTQQEDSAVYLCASSLRGLGDGTDTQYFGPGTRLTVL.